This T cell receptor (beta chain) was found in a study of cytomegalovirus exposure and HLA in healthy donors. Regarding the study as a whole: CMV antigen specificity was confirmed in vitro for three CMV-associated chains. Among TCR beta chains, those listed as cytomegalovirus-associated numbered roughly 150. One later analysis reportedly identified an Asian-associated ancestry cluster that showed fewer N-insertions than the roughly 700-donor mean.

As for this clone: As yet, its antigen is unknown.

The PCR employed 60 Vbeta primers together with 13 Jbeta primers. How the authors handled the data: In a later analysis, some 11 million of 65 million to 90 million unique beta chains occurred in at least two donors. Method: immunoSEQ multiplex PCR; TCRdb's copy keeps in-frame clones and lacks some. From that table come the V and J calls and clone size; the DNA was used to work out D and trimming. The table records roughly 110,000 clones, approximately 71% of them present only once. This TCR derives from a man in his forties or fifties in good health and CMV-seronegative. Sequenced material: PBMCs.

The CDR3 DNA reads TGCGCCAGCAGCCTCGGAGGGGAGCGCGTTGCCGAGCAGTACTTC. Translation gives CASSLGGERVAEQYF. J is TRBJ2-7 and V is TRBV5-1, with D perhaps TRBD2 (6 bases). Germline CDR1 and CDR2: SGHRS and YFSETQ. V lost 4 bases and J 6 bases, leaving 20 bases between the germline ends. The CDR3 is made up of 15 amino acids. Using reference TRBV5-1 and TRBJ2-7 for the parts outside the CDR3, the full variable domain is KAGVTQTPRYLIKTRGQQVTLSCSPISGHRSVSWYQQTPGQGLQFLFEYFSETQRNKGNFPGRFSGRQFSNSRSEMNVSTLELGDSALYLCASSLGGERVAEQYFGPGTRLTVT.